One sample yielded the 21 T cell receptor beta chains listed below, sequenced in a study of blood T cell repertoires in COVID-19. The repertoire was sequenced with immunoSEQ multiplex PCR; TCRdb's copy has only in-frame clones and lacks some. The sample comprises about 170,000 clones, around 79% of which are singletons, and around 17% rests with the top ten. The source material was PBMCs or T cells enriched from blood (not recorded which). All receptors derive from a woman aged 65 to 85 in a cohort exposed to, infected with or recovered from COVID-19 (not recorded which).

The chain links TRBV30 to TRBJ2-3, with TRBD1 matching 8 bases. The CDR3 is made up of 16 amino acids. The germline V gene encodes CDR1 GTSNPN and CDR2 SVGIG (reference sequence). J was trimmed by 4 bases and V by 1 base; bases with no gene match: 10. CDR3 nucleotide sequence: TGTGCCTGGAGTGCGGACGGACAGGGAGGCGCAGATACGCAGTATTTT. Translated, it gives CAWSADGQGGADTQYF.

This rearrangement joins TRBV12-5 to TRBJ2-1, with 9 bases fitting TRBD1. Trimming at V came to 6 bases and at J to 5 bases, leaving 8 bases not matched to a gene. Germline V gene sequence: CDR1 LGHNT, CDR2 FRNRAP. CDR3 size: 15 residues. The CDR3 protein is CASGKGQGGNNEQFF. In DNA form, the CDR3 reads TGTGCTAGTGGCAAGGGACAGGGAGGAAACAATGAGCAGTTCTTC.

The chain has TRBV5-1 and TRBJ2-1, with 8 bases that match TRBD2. CDR1 is SGHRS, CDR2 YFSETQ, per germline. V shed 4 bases, J shed 9 bases, and the junction held 15 bases outside the gene matches. The CDR3 spans 16 residues. CDR3 coding DNA: TGCGCCAGCAGCGTCTTAGCAAGCGGGAGCAGCGGTGAGCAGTTCTTC. Encoded protein: CASSVLASGSSGEQFF.

The chain is built from TRBV6-5 and TRBJ2-7, with 8 bases matching TRBD1. The CDR3 runs 14 residues. Looked up from germline, CDR1 is MNHEY and CDR2 is SVGAGI. The junction had 7 bases not matched to a gene; V was cut back by 6 bases and J by 3 bases. The CDR3 region has the DNA TGTGCCAGCAGGTACACGGGACAGGACTACGAGCAGTACTTC. It codes for CASRYTGQDYEQYF.

The chain joins TRBV7-9 to TRBJ2-1; D might be TRBD2 (6 bases). The CDR3 consists of 12 residues. V was trimmed by 5 bases and J by 10 bases, leaving 12 bases between them. Germline CDR1 and CDR2: SEHNR and FQNEAQ (reference sequence). CDR3 in DNA: TGTGCCAGCAGCCCGGGAGTCTGGGAGCAGTTCTTC. The encoded protein is CASSPGVWEQFF.

The V and J genes are TRBV5-6 and TRBJ1-2, with D possibly TRBD1 on 5 matching bases. Germline V gives CDR1 SGHDT, CDR2 YYEEEE. Trimming cost V 4 bases and J 4 bases, with 11 bases left between them. CDR3 length: 13 amino acids. CDR3: CASSAGRTYGYTF. DNA of the CDR3: TGTGCCAGCAGCGCGGGACGGACCTATGGCTACACCTTC.

V gene TRBV7-8 combines with J gene TRBJ2-7, with TRBD1 matching over 8 bases. CDR3 length: 17 amino acids. V shed 1 base, J shed 2 bases, and the junction held 10 bases outside the gene matches. The germline gives CDR1 SGHVS, CDR2 FQNEAQ. This CDR3 is CASSLVWDRLPPYEQYF. CDR3 nucleotide sequence: TGTGCCAGCAGCTTAGTCTGGGACAGGCTTCCCCCCTACGAGCAGTACTTC.

The CDR3 sequence: CASSFGSNYGYTF. The DNA of the CDR3 is TGTGCCAGCAGCTTCGGGTCTAACTATGGCTACACCTTC. V usage is TRBV5-4 and J usage is TRBJ1-2, with unresolved D. CDR1 is SGHNT, CDR2 YYREEE, per germline (reference sequence). The ends were cut back, 2 bases at V and 0 bases at J, with 5 bases in the middle. CDR3 size: 13 residues.

V gene TRBV7-8 combines with J gene TRBJ2-7; 10 nucleotides match TRBD1. V was clipped by 3 bases and J by 8 bases; unmatched bases: 7. Germline V gene data show CDR1 as SGHVS and CDR2 as FQNEAQ. The CDR3 runs to 14 residues. CDR3 sequence (DNA): TGTGCCAGCAGCTTGGGACAGGGGCTTCGACAGCAGTACTTC. This encodes CASSLGQGLRQQYF.

This clone was counted a single time. This chain joins TRBV12-3 or TRBV12-4 and TRBJ1-2; D uncertain. The V gene lost 6 bases and the J gene lost 5 bases, with 13 bases spanning the gap. This CDR3 is built from 13 residues. CDR3 nucleotides: TGTGCCAGCAGGAGAGGAATGTCGTATGGCTACACCTTC. It codes for CASRRGMSYGYTF.

The chain joins TRBV18 to TRBJ2-7; D ambiguous. From germline, CDR1 is KGHSH and CDR2 LQKENI. The CDR3 runs 14 residues. The V gene lost 0 bases and the J gene lost 1 base, with 7 bases spanning the gap. CDR3 protein: CASSPPSESYEQYF. DNA for the CDR3: TGTGCCAGCTCACCACCGAGTGAGTCCTACGAGCAGTACTTC. Full variable domain (rest looked up from reference TRBV18 and TRBJ2-7): NAGVMQNPRHLVRRRGQEARLRCSPMKGHSHVYWYRQLPEEGLKFMVYLQKENIIDESGMPKERFSAEFPKEGPSILRIQQVVRGDSAAYFCASSPPSESYEQYFGPGTRLTVT.

This chain joins TRBV6-5 and TRBJ2-1, with 9 bases lining up with TRBD1. Per the germline V gene, CDR1 is MNHEY and CDR2 is SVGAGI. The CDR3 is made up of 16 amino acids. With V trimmed by 3 bases and J by 3 bases, 6 bases remained unmatched. In DNA, the CDR3 is TGTGCCAGCAGTTATCAACAGGGGGCCTTCTACAATGAGCAGTTCTTC. It yields the protein CASSYQQGAFYNEQFF.

This clone was seen just once. The chain is built from TRBV19 and TRBJ1-1, with D uncertain. The CDR3 consists of 15 residues. Between the trimmed V and J ends, which lost 7 bases and 1 base, there was a span of 16 bases. Germline CDR1 is LNHDA and CDR2 is SQIVND (reference sequence). The CDR3 coding sequence is TGTGCCAGTATTCTTATTCGTGGAGGGAACACTGAAGCTTTCTTT. Protein sequence: CASILIRGGNTEAFF.

The gene calls are TRBV6-5 and TRBJ1-1; possible D gene TRBD1, 5 bases. The V end was cut by 5 bases, the J end by 6 bases, with 16 bases between. Germline CDR1 reads MNHEY; CDR2 reads SVGAGI. CDR3 length: 14 amino acids. The CDR3 region has the DNA TGTGCCAGCAGTCTCCTTGGGGCAGGGTCTGAAGCTTTCTTT. Translating it yields CASSLLGAGSEAFF.

The rearrangement joins TRBV3-1 (or the pseudogene TRBV3-2) to TRBJ2-1; maybe TRBD2 (5 bases). Trimming took 6 bases from V and 4 from J, leaving 16 bases between them. This CDR3 spans 15 amino acids. CDR1 is LGHDT, CDR2 YNNKEL, per germline (reference sequence). The CDR3 DNA is TGTGCCAGCAGGCGAACCGTTCGGGGATACAATGAGCAGTTCTTC. Translating it yields CASRRTVRGYNEQFF.

This clone was counted a few times. The CDR3 nucleotides are TGCGCCAGCTCGGACAGGGTTGACACCGGGGAGCTGTTTTTT. It codes for CASSDRVDTGELFF. The chain uses TRBV5-1 and TRBJ2-2; 8 positions match TRBD1. CDR3 length: 14 amino acids. V lost 7 bases to trimming and J lost 3 bases; unmatched junction nucleotides: 5. Germline CDR1 and CDR2: SGHRS and YFSETQ. The whole variable domain, filled in from reference TRBV5-1 and TRBJ2-2, reads KAGVTQTPRYLIKTRGQQVTLSCSPISGHRSVSWYQQTPGQGLQFLFEYFSETQRNKGNFPGRFSGRQFSNSRSEMNVSTLELGDSALYLCASSDRVDTGELFFGEGSRLTVL.

This clone was detected only a few times. The gene calls are TRBV2 and TRBJ2-1; D is possibly TRBD2 (6 bases). The germline V and J ends were trimmed by 6 bases and 3 bases, with 15 bases remaining between them. The CDR3 has 15 amino acids. CDR1 is SNHLY, CDR2 FYNNEI, per germline. Here the CDR3 reads CASSKLAAGYNEQFF. In DNA, the CDR3 is TGTGCCAGCAGCAAATTAGCGGCCGGCTACAATGAGCAGTTCTTC. The variable domain in full, completed from reference TRBV2 and TRBJ2-1, reads EPEVTQTPSHQVTQMGQEVILRCVPISNHLYFYWYRQILGQKVEFLVSFYNNEISEKSEIFDDQFSVERPDGSNFTLKIRSTKLEDSAMYFCASSKLAAGYNEQFFGPGTRLTVL.

The sample holds a few counts of this clone. The chain links TRBV21-1 to TRBJ2-1; TRBD1 was called by the table and not checked on the DNA. TRBV21-1 is recorded as a pseudogene. The CDR3 has 14 residues. CDR3 DNA: TGTGCCAGCAGCAAAGCGGGCAGGGGGGATGAGCAGTTCTTC. Translation gives CASSKAGRGDEQFF.

The J gene is TRBJ1-3, the V gene TRBV18, with 7 bases identical to TRBD1. From germline, CDR1 is KGHSH and CDR2 LQKENI. The CDR3 extends over 15 amino acids. Trimming took 2 bases from V and 2 from J; bases not matched to a gene: 3. CDR3 loop: CASSPGTVPGNTIYF. The CDR3, as DNA: TGTGCCAGCTCACCAGGGACAGTCCCTGGAAACACCATATATTTT.

This chain connects TRBV13 to TRBJ2-7; 7 bases agree with TRBD2. CDR1 is PRHDT and CDR2 is FYEKMQ in the germline V gene (reference sequence). The CDR3 sequence is 11 residues long. J was trimmed by 4 bases and V by 8 bases; bases with no gene match: 2. The CDR3 loop is CASGRGYEQYF. The CDR3 nucleotides are TGTGCCAGCGGGAGGGGTTACGAGCAGTACTTC.

V gene TRBV19 combines with J gene TRBJ2-1, with D perhaps TRBD2 (5 bases). V shed 9 bases and J shed 4 bases, with 13 bases lying between them. This CDR3 spans 13 amino acids. Germline V gene data show CDR1 as LNHDA and CDR2 as SQIVND (reference sequence). DNA for the CDR3: TGTGCCAGCAGGACTCCCGGATACAATGAGCAGTTCTTC. Amino acids: CASRTPGYNEQFF.